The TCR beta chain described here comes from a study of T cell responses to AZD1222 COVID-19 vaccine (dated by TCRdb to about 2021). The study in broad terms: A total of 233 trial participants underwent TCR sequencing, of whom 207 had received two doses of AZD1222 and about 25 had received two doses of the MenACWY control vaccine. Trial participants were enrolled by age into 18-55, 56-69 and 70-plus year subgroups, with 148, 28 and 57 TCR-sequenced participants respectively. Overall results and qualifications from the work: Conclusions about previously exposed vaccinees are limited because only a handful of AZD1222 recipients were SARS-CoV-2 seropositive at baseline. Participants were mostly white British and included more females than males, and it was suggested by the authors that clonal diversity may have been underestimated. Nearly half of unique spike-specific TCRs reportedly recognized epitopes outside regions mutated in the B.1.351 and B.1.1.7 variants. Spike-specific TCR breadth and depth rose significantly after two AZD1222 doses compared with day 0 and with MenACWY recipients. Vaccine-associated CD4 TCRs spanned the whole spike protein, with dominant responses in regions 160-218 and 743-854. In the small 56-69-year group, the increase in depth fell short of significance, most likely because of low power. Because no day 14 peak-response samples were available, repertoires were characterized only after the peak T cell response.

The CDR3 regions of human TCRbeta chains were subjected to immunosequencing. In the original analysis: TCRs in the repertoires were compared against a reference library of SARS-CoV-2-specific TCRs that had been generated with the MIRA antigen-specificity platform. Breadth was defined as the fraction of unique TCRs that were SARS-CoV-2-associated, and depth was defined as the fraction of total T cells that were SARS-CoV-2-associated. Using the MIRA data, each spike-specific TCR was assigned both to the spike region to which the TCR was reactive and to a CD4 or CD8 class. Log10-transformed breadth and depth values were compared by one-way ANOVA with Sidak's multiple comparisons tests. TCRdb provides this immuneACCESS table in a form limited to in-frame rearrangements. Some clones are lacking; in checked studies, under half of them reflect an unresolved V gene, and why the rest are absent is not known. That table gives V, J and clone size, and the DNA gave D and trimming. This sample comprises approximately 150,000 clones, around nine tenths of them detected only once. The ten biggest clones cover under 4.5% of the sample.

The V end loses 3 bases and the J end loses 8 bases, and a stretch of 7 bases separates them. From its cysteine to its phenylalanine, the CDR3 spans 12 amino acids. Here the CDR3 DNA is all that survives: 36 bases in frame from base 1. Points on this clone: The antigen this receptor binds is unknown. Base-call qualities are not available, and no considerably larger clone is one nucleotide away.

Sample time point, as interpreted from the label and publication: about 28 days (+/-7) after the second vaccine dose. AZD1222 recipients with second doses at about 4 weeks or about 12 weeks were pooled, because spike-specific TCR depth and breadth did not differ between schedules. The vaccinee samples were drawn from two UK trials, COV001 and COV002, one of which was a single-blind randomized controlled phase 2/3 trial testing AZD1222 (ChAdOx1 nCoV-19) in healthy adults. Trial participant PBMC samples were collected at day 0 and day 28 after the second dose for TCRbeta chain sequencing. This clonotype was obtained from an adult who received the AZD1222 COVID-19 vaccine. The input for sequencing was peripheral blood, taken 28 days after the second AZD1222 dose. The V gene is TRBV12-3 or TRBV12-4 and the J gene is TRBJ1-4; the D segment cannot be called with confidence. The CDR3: CASSFGGEKLFF. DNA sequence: TGTGCCAGCAGTTTTGGCGGGGAAAAACTGTTTTTT.